This T cell receptor beta chain was sequenced in a study of control samples from healthy donors and cancer patients. This clone was recorded once. The repertoire was sequenced with immunoSEQ multiplex PCR; TCRdb's copy has only in-frame clones and lacks some. The sample holds approximately 140,000 clones, around nine tenths seen once. Germline V gives CDR1 LGHDT, CDR2 YNNKEL (reference sequence). J lost 4 bases, V lost 6 bases, and 8 bases had no gene match. The CDR3 is made up of 14 amino acids. The V and J genes are TRBV3-1 (or the pseudogene TRBV3-2) and TRBJ2-7; 8 nucleotides line up with TRBD2. The receptor's source is a man aged 25-40 years in good health. Input material: blood. The CDR3 loop reads CASRDSGASYEQYF. The CDR3 nucleotides read TGTGCCAGCAGGGATAGCGGGGCCTCGTACGAGCAGTACTTC.